The 30 T cell receptor beta chains below were found in one sample sequenced in a study of post-analysis software for immune sequencing data. Study-wide results and limits: Included in a set of roughly five TRBV segments more frequent in patients than controls were TRBV5-6, TRBV5-1 and TRBV20-1.

These receptors are not linked to any known antigen. Each TCR beta cDNA library carried unique molecular identifiers. TCRdb used MiXCR to reprocess the PCR reads, holding one entry per CDR3 protein. The data hold some 890,000 distinct CDR3 sequences, with 53% observed a single time. The sequenced sample consisted of blood. The source is a girl between 5 and 17 years old with multiple sclerosis.

The chain couples TRBV7-8 to TRBJ1-1; the D is unclear. Germline V lookup: CDR1 SGHVS, CDR2 FQNEAQ. Trimming removed 0 bases from V and 4 bases from J, with 15 bases in between. The CDR3 totals 16 residues. CDR3 residues: CASSLASGSPGTEAFF. The CDR3 DNA reads TGTGCCAGCAGCTTAGCCTCTGGTAGCCCGGGCACTGAAGCTTTCTTT. The full variable domain, with the rest looked up from reference TRBV7-8 and TRBJ1-1, is GAGVSQSPRYKVAKRGQDVALRCDPISGHVSLFWYQQALGQGPEFLTYFQNEAQLDKSGLPSDRFFAERPEGSVSTLKIQRTQQEDSAVYLCASSLASGSPGTEAFFGQGTRLTVV.

The chain has TRBV12-3 or TRBV12-4 and TRBJ2-1; D is possibly TRBD1 (6 bases). The CDR3 is 14 amino acids. V shed 3 bases and J shed 7 bases, with 13 bases lying between them. CDR3 nucleotide sequence: TGTGCCAGCAGTTTGTCAGGGGCGCGTAATGAGCAGTTCTTC. Its translation: CASSLSGARNEQFF.

The rearrangement uses TRBV9 and TRBJ2-7; the D gene is possibly TRBD2 (6 bases). Germline CDR1 SGDLS, CDR2 YYNGEE. V was cut by 3 bases and J by 6 bases, with 10 bases left in between. The CDR3 is 12 residues long. CDR3 sequence: CASSGGDREQYF. CDR3 coding DNA: TGTGCCAGCAGCGGCGGGGACCGCGAGCAGTACTTC.

This clonotype was seen only a few times. The rearrangement links TRBV2 to TRBJ2-7; no reliable D call. CDR3 size: 15 residues. Per the germline V gene, CDR1 is SNHLY and CDR2 is FYNNEI. V was clipped by 8 bases and J by 0 bases, with 17 bases between them. The CDR3 nucleotides read TGTGCCAGCGGGCACATCCAGGAAAGCTCCTACGAGCAGTACTTC. Protein product: CASGHIQESSYEQYF. Full variable domain (rest looked up from reference TRBV2 and TRBJ2-7): EPEVTQTPSHQVTQMGQEVILRCVPISNHLYFYWYRQILGQKVEFLVSFYNNEISEKSEIFDDQFSVERPDGSNFTLKIRSTKLEDSAMYFCASGHIQESSYEQYFGPGTRLTVT.

The rearrangement links TRBV3-1 to TRBJ2-5; 8 bases fit TRBD1. This CDR3 is built from 17 residues. V shed 4 bases, J shed 5 bases, and the junction held 15 bases outside the gene matches. The germline V gene has CDR1 LGHDT and CDR2 YNNKEL (reference sequence). The CDR3 loop is CASSLRQPTGGLETQYF. CDR3 in DNA: TGTGCCAGCAGCCTCCGACAGCCCACAGGGGGGTTGGAGACCCAGTACTTC.

This clonotype showed up just a few times. The rearrangement uses TRBV29-1 and TRBJ1-2; 7 bases are a match to TRBD1. Looked up from germline, CDR1 is SQVTM and CDR2 is ANQGSEA. Germline trimming cut 6 bases from V and 0 bases from J; bases unmatched to any gene: 16. The length of the CDR3 is 17 residues. The CDR3 sequence is CSVQRRPGQTSNYGYTF. The CDR3 coding sequence is TGCAGCGTCCAGCGCAGGCCGGGACAGACCTCTAACTATGGCTACACCTTC.

The V call is TRBV6-1, the J call TRBJ1-2; no clear D. The CDR3 contains 15 residues. Germline CDR1 reads MNHNS; CDR2 reads SASEGT. The V end was cut by 1 base, the J end by 4 bases, with 13 bases between. The CDR3: CASSEGTFTIYGYTF. The CDR3 DNA is TGTGCCAGCAGTGAAGGGACCTTTACAATCTATGGCTACACCTTC.

This clonotype has a handful of counts. The chain employs TRBV11-2 and TRBJ2-5; a weak D match, TRBD2 (5 bases). This CDR3 is built from 16 residues. V shed 4 bases and J shed 3 bases, with 18 bases lying between them. Germline V gene lookup returns CDR1 SGHAT and CDR2 FQNNGV. The CDR3 is CASSSTSGRAEETQYF. In nucleotides, the CDR3 is TGTGCCAGCAGCTCAACCTCCGGTCGAGCGGAAGAGACCCAGTACTTC.

This sequence joins TRBV11-2 and TRBJ2-7, with 11 positions matching TRBD2. Trimming removed 5 bases from V and 5 bases from J; junction bases left unmatched: 8. Germline V gene sequence: CDR1 SGHAT, CDR2 FQNNGV. The CDR3 runs 15 residues. The CDR3 loop reads CASSPSGLAAHEQYF. In DNA form, the CDR3 reads TGTGCCAGCAGCCCATCGGGACTAGCGGCCCACGAGCAGTACTTC.

This clonotype came up a few times. One junction end disagrees with the germline gene, perhaps due to a read error. The V gene is TRBV2, the J gene TRBJ2-5; TRBD2 might be the D (6 bases). The CDR3 is 14 amino acids. Germline CDR1 SNHLY, CDR2 FYNNEI. The CDR3 here is CATLSGGISYGQYF. The CDR3 DNA is TGCGCCACTCTGAGCGGAGGGATCTCCTACGGGCAGTACTTC.

The genes are TRBV7-2 and TRBJ2-3; 7 nucleotides align to TRBD2. The germline V gene has CDR1 SGHTA and CDR2 FQGNSA. Trimming at V came to 5 bases and at J to 3 bases, leaving 8 bases not matched to a gene. The CDR3 is made up of 15 amino acids. The DNA of the CDR3 is TGTGCCAGCAGCCACCCCGGGGGGTTAACAGATACGCAGTATTTT. Encoded protein: CASSHPGGLTDTQYF.

The V call is TRBV6-5, the J call TRBJ2-1; 7 nucleotides line up with TRBD2. V shed 2 bases and J 5 bases; nucleotides not matched to a gene: 6. The CDR3 has 15 residues. Germline V gene sequence: CDR1 MNHEY, CDR2 SVGAGI. The CDR3 DNA sequence: TGTGCCAGCAGTTACACACTAGCGCCCCACAATGAGCAGTTCTTC. Protein product: CASSYTLAPHNEQFF.

This chain uses TRBV6-5 with TRBJ2-4; tentative D call: TRBD1 (7 bases). The CDR3 consists of 14 residues. Germline V gene sequence: CDR1 MNHEY, CDR2 SVGAGI. The V end lost 7 bases, the J end lost 13 bases, and 23 bases lay between the germline ends. The CDR3 nucleotides are TGTGCCAGCACCCCCGGGACAGCGACGGGGGAGCAGTACTTC. Translation: CASTPGTATGEQYF.

The chain links TRBV6-4 to TRBJ2-3, with D tentatively TRBD2 (7 bases). The length of the CDR3 is 15 residues. Germline V gives CDR1 MRHNA, CDR2 SNTAGT. The V and J ends lost 2 bases and 2 bases respectively, with 11 bases between them. The CDR3 region is CASSDEGGPTDTQYF. The CDR3, as DNA: TGTGCCAGCAGTGACGAGGGGGGGCCCACAGATACGCAGTATTTT.

This chain uses TRBV20-1 with TRBJ2-3, with no clear D. Germline loops: CDR1 DFQATT, CDR2 SNEGSKA (reference sequence). V was clipped by 3 bases and J by 4 bases, with 14 bases between them. This CDR3 is built from 14 residues. The DNA of the CDR3 is TGCAGTGCTAGCCACACAGTTACGTCAGATACGCAGTATTTT. It codes for CSASHTVTSDTQYF.

This rearrangement joins TRBV29-1 to TRBJ2-1; 8 bases are shared with TRBD1. V lost 7 bases to trimming and J lost 7 bases; unmatched junction nucleotides: 6. The CDR3 covers 12 residues. CDR1 and CDR2 (germline): SQVTM, ANQGSEA. In nucleotides, the CDR3 is TGCAGCGCGATCCAGGGGGCTAATGAGCAGTTCTTC. Translating gives CSAIQGANEQFF.

V is TRBV7-8 and J is TRBJ1-1; 8 bases match TRBD1. In germline, CDR1 is SGHVS, CDR2 FQNEAQ. The CDR3 is 15 amino acids. The junction had 5 bases not matched to a gene; V was cut back by 1 base and J by 4 bases. The DNA of the CDR3 is TGTGCCAGCAGCTTAGTCCGGGACAGGAGCACTGAAGCTTTCTTT. This sequence encodes CASSLVRDRSTEAFF.

The V gene is TRBV7-8, the J gene TRBJ1-4; D remains unclear. Germline CDR1 reads SGHVS; CDR2 reads FQNEAQ. There are 16 residues in the CDR3. V lost 3 bases, J lost 0 bases, and 11 bases lay in between. The CDR3 loop reads CASSLLGPATNEKLFF. As DNA, the CDR3 is TGTGCCAGCAGCTTGCTAGGACCCGCAACTAATGAAAAACTGTTTTTT.

V usage is TRBV3-1 and J usage is TRBJ2-7; tentatively, D is TRBD1 (6 bases). CDR3 length: 14 residues. Trimming took 1 base from V and 7 from J, leaving 14 bases between them. Per the germline V gene, CDR1 is LGHDT and CDR2 is YNNKEL (reference sequence). CDR3 loop: CASSQVARDNEQYF. The CDR3 DNA reads as TGTGCCAGCAGCCAAGTAGCTAGGGACAATGAGCAGTACTTC.

Comment on this clonotype: At one of its ends the junction is not consistent with the germline gene, which may arise from a read error. V usage is TRBV7-9 and J usage is TRBJ2-4; weak D call: TRBD1 (5 bases). CDR1 is SEHNR, CDR2 FQNEAQ, per germline (reference sequence). There are 14 residues in the CDR3. The CDR3 protein is CASNLVHLGDIQYF. The CDR3 DNA reads as TGTGCCAGCAACTTAGTTCACTTAGGGGACATTCAGTACTTC.

This chain connects TRBV5-6 to TRBJ2-2, with 15 bases lining up with TRBD2. CDR1 and CDR2 (germline): SGHDT, YYEEEE. V shed 6 bases and J 5 bases; nucleotides not matched to a gene: 11. The CDR3 is made up of 18 amino acids. The DNA for the CDR3 is TGTGCCAGCACGGCGGGACTAGCGGGAGGAAGGTGGACCGGGGAGCTGTTTTTT. It is translated as CASTAGLAGGRWTGELFF.

The sample holds a few counts of this clonotype. The J gene is TRBJ2-5, the V gene TRBV2, with D tentatively TRBD2 (5 bases). The CDR3 extends over 14 amino acids. V lost 6 bases and J 5 bases, leaving 16 bases between the germline ends. Germline CDR1 reads SNHLY; CDR2 reads FYNNEI. The CDR3 bases are TGTGCCAGCAGGGGCTACGGAGGTCCGGAGACCCAGTACTTC. Translation: CASRGYGGPETQYF.

This clonotype has a handful of counts. J is TRBJ2-7 and V is TRBV7-9, with 8 nucleotides matching TRBD1. V dropped 5 bases and J dropped 3; count of bases not matched to a gene: 9. This CDR3 region has 15 residues. Germline assignment: CDR1 SEHNR and CDR2 FQNEAQ (reference sequence). The CDR3 bases are TGTGCCAGCAGCCAGAGCCGGGACAGGAGCTACGAGCAGTACTTC. It specifies CASSQSRDRSYEQYF. Full variable domain (outside the CDR3, taken from reference TRBV7-9 and TRBJ2-7): DTGVSQNPRHKITKRGQNVTFRCDPISEHNRLYWYRQTLGQGPEFLTYFQNEAQLEKSRLLSDRFSAERPKGSFSTLEIQRTEQGDSAMYLCASSQSRDRSYEQYFGPGTRLTVT.

This clonotype has just a few counts. The DNA of the CDR3 is TGTGCCATCAGTGAGTCGATAGGACAGGGAAAAAACATTCAGTACTTC. It specifies CAISESIGQGKNIQYF. V usage is TRBV10-3 and J usage is TRBJ2-4, with 8 positions matching TRBD1. CDR1 and CDR2 (germline): ENHRY, SYGVKD. With 0 bases clipped from V and 4 bases from J, the junction kept 5 bases outside the gene matches. The CDR3 covers 16 residues.

As for this clonotype: A junction boundary mismatches the germline segment, possibly from a read error. This chain uses TRBV7-7 with TRBJ2-5; D remains unclear. This CDR3 spans 13 amino acids. The germline V gene encodes CDR1 SSHAT and CDR2 FNYEAQ (reference sequence). The CDR3 sequence is CASSLDSQGTQYF. As DNA, the CDR3 is TGTGCTAGCAGCTTAGACTCCCAAGGGACCCAGTACTTC.

The chain is built from TRBV5-1 and TRBJ2-1, with TRBD2 identical over 9 bases. Germline lookup yields CDR1 SGHRS and CDR2 YFSETQ. This CDR3 region has 15 residues. V shed 2 bases and J 9 bases; nucleotides not matched to a gene: 9. CDR3 coding DNA: TGCGCCAGCAGCTTAACCCAGCGGGAGGCTAGTGAGCAGTTCTTC. Translating it yields CASSLTQREASEQFF.

The J gene is TRBJ1-1, the V gene TRBV6-2 or TRBV6-3; D is ambiguous. V lost 8 bases, J lost 1 base, and 11 bases lay in between. The CDR3 runs to 13 residues. Germline V lookup: CDR1 MNHEY, CDR2 SVGEGT. The CDR3 sequence: CASLPRENTEAFF. The CDR3 coding sequence is TGTGCCAGCTTACCCCGGGAGAACACTGAAGCTTTCTTT.

The chain carries TRBV19 and TRBJ2-5, with D unclear. Per germline, CDR1 LNHDA and CDR2 SQIVND (reference sequence). This CDR3 has 13 residues. V shed 10 bases and J shed 4 bases, with 16 bases lying between them. CDR3 sequence reads: CATKAPVLETQYF. The DNA of the CDR3 is TGTGCCACCAAAGCGCCCGTTTTAGAGACCCAGTACTTC.

CDR3 sequence reads: CASSPTGTGYGYTF. The CDR3 nucleotides read TGTGCCAGCAGCCCCACCGGGACAGGCTATGGCTACACCTTC. V and J are TRBV14 and TRBJ1-2, with TRBD1 identical over 8 bases. Trimming took 4 bases from V and 4 from J; bases not matched to a gene: 5. CDR1 is SGHDN, CDR2 FVKESK, per germline. The CDR3 sequence is 14 residues long. Full variable domain (outside the CDR3, taken from reference TRBV14 and TRBJ1-2): EAGVTQFPSHSVIEKGQTVTLRCDPISGHDNLYWYRRVMGKEIKFLLHFVKESKQDESGMPNNRFLAERTGGTYSTLKVQPAELEDSGVYFCASSPTGTGYGYTFGSGTRLTVV.

CDR3 bases: TGTGCCAGCAGCTCTGCGGTAGCGGGACACAATGAGCAGTTCTTC. This gives the protein CASSSAVAGHNEQFF. The chain links TRBV4-2 to TRBJ2-1; 8 positions match TRBD2. V lost 5 bases and J lost 5; bases outside the gene matches: 8. Germline V gives CDR1 LGHNA, CDR2 YNFKEQ. The CDR3 runs 15 residues.